The clone carrying this TCR beta chain was seen at least ten times. No antigen is known for it. This sample was taken from a study of naive and memory T cell subsets. Amplification of ligated cDNA took four PCR rounds with SP2 and nested alpha and beta constant primers. TCRdb itself ran the 5' RACE reads through MiXCR, one entry per CDR3 protein. The table shows roughly 48,000 distinct CDR3 sequences, with 4.7% occurring only once. An oligonucleotide containing a UMI was ligated to the 3' end of TCR cDNA. Whole-blood samples were roughly 2.3 ml of peripheral blood from healthy adult volunteers. Input was roughly 1 to 1,100 ng of DNase-treated total RNA without cell sorting. CDR3 length equals 15 residues. In germline, CDR1 is DFQATT, CDR2 SNEGSKA (reference sequence). The V and J ends lost 2 bases and 3 bases, in that order; junction bases with no gene match: 6. General study findings and limits: The RNA method is potentially sensitive to activation and differentiation changes.

V and J are TRBV20-1 and TRBJ2-3, with 9 bases lining up with TRBD2. The source is a female donor in good health. The CDR3 loop is CSARNSGSRTDTQYF. The CDR3 region has the DNA TGCAGTGCTAGAAATAGCGGGAGTCGAACAGATACGCAGTATTTT.